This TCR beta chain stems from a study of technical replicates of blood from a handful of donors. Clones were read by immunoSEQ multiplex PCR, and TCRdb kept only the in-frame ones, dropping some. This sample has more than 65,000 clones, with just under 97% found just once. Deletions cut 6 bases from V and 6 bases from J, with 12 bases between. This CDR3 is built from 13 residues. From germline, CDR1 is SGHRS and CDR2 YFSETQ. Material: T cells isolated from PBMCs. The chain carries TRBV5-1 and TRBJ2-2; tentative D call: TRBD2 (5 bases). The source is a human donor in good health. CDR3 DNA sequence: TGCGCCAGCACCCCCCCGAGGGCCGGGGAGCTGTTTTTT. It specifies CASTPPRAGELFF.